This T cell receptor beta chain was profiled in a study of T-cell reconstitution after alpha-beta-depleted transplantation in children (TCRdb year 2016). General notes on the study: Using TCR repertoire profiling, the study followed T-cell immune reconstitution in a quantitative way in children after TCRalphabeta/CD19-depleted allogeneic hematopoietic cell transplantation. The research as a whole found: Hyperexpanded clone frequencies declined over subsequent months; after one year, T-cell counts and TCRbeta diversity were mostly attributed to newly produced T cells. Apparently early alphabetaT-cell count recovery about two months after transplant reportedly relied on only several hundred rapidly expanded clones derived from non-depleted graft cells. In some patients, high TCRbeta diversity at day 60 was attributed to recipient T cells and intrathymic progenitors that had survived conditioning.

The CDR3 runs 16 amino acids, cysteine and phenylalanine included. The only DNA kept is the CDR3, 48 bases in frame from the first base. CDR1 and CDR2 are read off the germline V gene as SGHVS and FQNEAQ. At the junction V is shortened by 2 bases and J by 0 bases; bases outside the gene matches: 4. The library relied on PCR. Sequencing was performed on an Illumina HiSeq 2500. TCR library preparation used molecular barcoding, with unique molecular identifiers applied to normalize quantification of the TCRbeta repertoire. TCRdb trimmed the raw reads at Q25, called clones with MiXCR and kept productive beta chains. Every entry covers one CDR3 protein and lists the most common genes and DNA from its rows. The sample table holds around 450,000 distinct CDR3 sequences, of which roughly 44% were seen once. The ten largest clones add up to roughly 27% of the sample. As concerns this clonotype: Which antigen it targets is not known. It has no much larger one-base neighbor in the sample; base qualities were not kept.

The treatment or condition label, read with the paper, signifies: allogeneic hematopoietic cell transplantation with graft depleted of TCRalphabeta T cells and CD19 B cells. TCRalphabeta/CD19-depleted allogeneic hematopoietic cell grafts were given to the transplant recipients, all of whom were children. The sequence came from a girl aged 2 to 10 with aplastic anemia, due to receive a stem cell transplant. Sequences were derived from PBMCs, sampled before TCRalphabeta/CD19-depleted stem cell transplant. In this chain, TRBV7-8 is recombined with TRBJ1-5; 7 bases in the middle match TRBD1. The DNA sequence follows: TGTGCCAGCAGCTTAACCAGACAGGGTAGCAATCAGCCCCAGCATTTT. It codes for CASSLTRQGSNQPQHF.